Sequencing of this T cell receptor beta chain was carried out in a study of shared clonotypes between healthy human individuals. Study-level background: CD8 memory received one plate per donor, CD8 naive two, CD4 memory three and CD4 naive three.

TCRdb's copy holds only in-frame clones and misses some; the assay was immunoSEQ multiplex PCR. The sample includes under 650,000 clones, 90% to 96% of them seen just once. Sequenced: naive CD4+ T cells sorted from blood. Subset reported: CD45RA+ positively selected. This TCR was sampled from a woman in her twenties or thirties in good health.

The CDR3 bases are TGTGCCAGCAGCAGGGCGGCCAACGTCCTGACTTTC. Translation: CASSRAANVLTF. The genes are TRBV6-6 and TRBJ2-6; TRBD1 might be the D (5 bases). Trimming shortened V by 6 bases and J by 6 bases, and 6 bases separated the two germline ends. The CDR3 contains 12 residues. CDR1 is MNHNY, CDR2 SVGAGI, per germline (reference sequence).